This section outlines one TCR beta chain sequence together with its context. Antigen: not known. The junction and the germline gene differ at one end; a read error may be behind it. This CDR3 is built from 9 residues. Germline CDR1 KGHDR, CDR2 SFDVKD. The data were taken from a study of molecular identifiers for immune sequencing clone quantification. General study results and limits: In naive cells, clones above 20 RNA copies held under 1% of molecules, whereas in effector cells they held over 98%. Highly expanded clone sizes could be underestimated through barcode sharing by identical TCR molecules.

TCR libraries were built in bulk with a published protocol and specific TCR primers. TCRdb recomputed calls from the PCR reads with MiXCR, one row per CDR3 protein. Here the sample spans 90,000 to 120,000 distinct CDR3 sequences, around 33% being singletons. The chain employs TRBV24-1 and TRBJ2-6; D gene unclear. This receptor was obtained from a human donor in good health. Some libraries in this study had Jurkat cell RNA spiked in. Sequenced: naive CD8+ T cells from blood, with Jurkat cell RNA spiked in. Documented subset: FACS-sorted CD8+CD4-CCR7+CD45RA+ naive T cells. The CDR3 DNA reads TGCGCCACCAGTGCTTGCCTGACTTTC. It codes for CATSACLTF.